This TCR beta chain was identified during a study of T cell changes during pregnancy in multiple sclerosis. The V segment lost 9 bases and the J segment 2 bases; nucleotides outside the gene matches: 6. The CDR3 is 14 amino acids. Germline V gene data show CDR1 as MNHEY and CDR2 as SMNVEV (reference sequence). Sequenced by immunoSEQ multiplex PCR; TCRdb stores in-frame clones only, minus some. The top ten hold 0.44% of the sample, which has under 150,000 clones, 90% to 98% seen once. The sequencing used peripheral blood, collected after pregnancy. The V and J genes are TRBV27 and TRBJ1-5; TRBD1 matches 8 bases. The clonotype comes from a female donor with multiple sclerosis, enrolled in a pregnancy study. In DNA, the CDR3 is TGTGCCAGTCGGACGACAGGGGGCAATCAGCCCCAGCATTTT. Translating gives CASRTTGGNQPQHF.